This T cell receptor (beta chain) was recorded in a study of CD8+ T cells in alopecia areata. There are a few counts of this clone. As yet, its antigen is unknown. Study-level findings and limits: Sharing of TCRs across patients appeared less clear than in mice, possibly for HLA-related reasons.

Germline V gives CDR1 SGHRS, CDR2 YFSETQ. This CDR3 has 16 residues. V dropped 2 bases and J dropped 3; count of bases not matched to a gene: 10. Extraction of RNA preceded its reverse transcription into cDNA, which served as the sequencing template. Measured with immunoSEQ multiplex PCR; TCRdb has only the in-frame clones, and not every one. Of around 100,000 clones in the sample, roughly 53% were seen once. Sequencing input: CD4+ T cells sorted from blood. The sequence came from a human donor in good health. The rearrangement joins TRBV5-1 to TRBJ2-5, with 7 bases matching TRBD2. The CDR3 reads CASSFSAGTTKETQYF. The CDR3 nucleotides read TGCGCCAGCAGCTTTTCTGCCGGGACTACTAAAGAGACCCAGTACTTC.